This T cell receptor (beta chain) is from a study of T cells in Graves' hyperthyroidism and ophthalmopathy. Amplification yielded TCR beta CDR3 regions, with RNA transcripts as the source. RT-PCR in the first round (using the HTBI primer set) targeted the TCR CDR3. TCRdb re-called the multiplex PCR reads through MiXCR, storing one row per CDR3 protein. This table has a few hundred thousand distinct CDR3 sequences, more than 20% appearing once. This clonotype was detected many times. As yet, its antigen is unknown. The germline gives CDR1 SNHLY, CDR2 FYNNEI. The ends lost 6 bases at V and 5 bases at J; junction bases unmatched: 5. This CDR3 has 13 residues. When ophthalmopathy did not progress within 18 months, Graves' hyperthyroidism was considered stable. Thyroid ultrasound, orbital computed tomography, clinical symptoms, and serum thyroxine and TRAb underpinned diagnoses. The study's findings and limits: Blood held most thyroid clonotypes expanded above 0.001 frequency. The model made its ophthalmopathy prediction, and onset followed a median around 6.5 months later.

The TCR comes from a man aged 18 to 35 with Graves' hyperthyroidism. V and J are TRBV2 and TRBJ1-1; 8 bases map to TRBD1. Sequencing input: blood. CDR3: CASRRQGWTEAFF. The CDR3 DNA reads TGTGCCAGCAGACGACAGGGGTGGACTGAAGCTTTCTTT.